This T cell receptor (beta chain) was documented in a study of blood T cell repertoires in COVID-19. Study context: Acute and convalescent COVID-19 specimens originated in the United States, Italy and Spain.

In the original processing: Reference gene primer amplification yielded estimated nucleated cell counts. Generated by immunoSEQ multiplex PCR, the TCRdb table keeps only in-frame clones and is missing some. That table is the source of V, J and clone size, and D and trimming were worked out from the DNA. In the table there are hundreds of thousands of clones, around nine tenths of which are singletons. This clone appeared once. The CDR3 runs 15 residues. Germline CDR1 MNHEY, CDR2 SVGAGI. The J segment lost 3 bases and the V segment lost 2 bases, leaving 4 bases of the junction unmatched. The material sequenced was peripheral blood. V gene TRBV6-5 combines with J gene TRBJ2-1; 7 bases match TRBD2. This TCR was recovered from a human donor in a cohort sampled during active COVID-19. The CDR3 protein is CASSYLAGVYNEQFF. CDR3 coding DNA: TGTGCCAGCAGTTACCTGGCGGGGGTCTACAATGAGCAGTTCTTC.